This entry lists 2 T cell receptor beta chains sequenced from one sample in a study of blood T cells in healthy people across ages. Together with a sample-barcoded 5' primer, a J-beta primer mix was included in a second PCR lasting about 7 to 11 cycles. TCRdb processed the 5' RACE reads anew with MiXCR; each CDR3 protein has one entry. The table records approximately 2,000,000 distinct CDR3 sequences, roughly two fifths of them present only once. The sample taken for sequencing was blood. The receptors here all came from a human donor in good health.

This clonotype was recorded only once. J is TRBJ1-1 and V is TRBV4-3; 9 nucleotides line up with TRBD1. The germline gives CDR1 LGHNA, CDR2 YSLEER. The junction had 6 bases not matched to a gene; V was cut back by 4 bases and J by 3 bases. The CDR3 spans 15 residues. CDR3 bases: TGCGCCAGCAGCCCCCTCGGGACAGGGCACACTGAAGCTTTCTTT. Translating gives CASSPLGTGHTEAFF.

This clonotype was counted between two and nine times. The rearrangement links TRBV28 to TRBJ1-1, with a possible D match to TRBD1 (5 bases). This CDR3 contains 12 residues. Germline V gene lookup returns CDR1 MDHEN and CDR2 SYDVKM. Trimming removed 5 bases from V and 6 bases from J, with 10 bases in between. DNA for the CDR3: TGTGCCAGCAGTCCGGGACGGGCTGAAGCTTTCTTT. Its protein product is CASSPGRAEAFF.